This T cell receptor (beta chain) was identified in a study of T cells expressing NK-cell markers. TCRdb reanalyzed the 5' RACE reads, giving one entry per CDR3 protein sequence and no DNA. Recorded for this sample: approximately 420,000 distinct CDR3 sequences. Germline V gene lookup returns CDR1 SEHNR and CDR2 FQNEAQ (reference sequence). The CDR3 is made up of 15 amino acids. The origin of this receptor is a woman in her 50s in good health. The V call is TRBV7-9, the J call TRBJ2-1; TCRdb's D gene call, TRBD2, goes unchecked for lack of DNA. The sample taken for sequencing was blood T cells: a sorted CD56 or NKG2C T cell subset, CD4+ or CD8+ T cells, or bulk PBMC T cells (not recorded which). CDR3 residues: CASSPQWREGNEQFF.